These 26 T cell receptor beta chains were sequenced from one sample in a study of cytomegalovirus exposure and HLA in healthy donors. The PCR used 60 Vbeta and 13 Jbeta primers. The method was immunoSEQ multiplex PCR; TCRdb's version includes in-frame clones alone and lacks a portion of them. This repertoire shows over 150,000 clones, just under 75% found once; its top ten account for approximately 3.1%. The sequenced sample consisted of PBMCs. Receptor source: a woman aged 25-40 years in good health and CMV-seropositive.

The chain is built from TRBV2 and TRBJ2-4; tentatively, D is TRBD2 (6 bases). CDR1 is SNHLY and CDR2 is FYNNEI in the germline V gene. The CDR3 has 14 amino acids. The V gene lost 10 bases and the J gene lost 1 base, with 14 bases spanning the gap. In DNA, the CDR3 is TGTGCCATCCCACCCGCGGGGGCCAAAAACATTCAGTACTTC. Residues: CAIPPAGAKNIQYF.

V usage is TRBV6-5 and J usage is TRBJ1-1; 8 bases are a match to TRBD1. The CDR3 loop spans 14 amino acids. Germline values: CDR1 MNHEY, CDR2 SVGAGI. Trimming removed 4 bases from V and 6 bases from J; junction bases left unmatched: 7. This chain's CDR3 is CASSSGTGGAEAFF. CDR3 in DNA: TGTGCCAGCAGTTCCGGGACAGGAGGCGCTGAAGCTTTCTTT.

V is TRBV10-1 and J is TRBJ2-7; maybe TRBD1 (6 bases). There are 13 residues in the CDR3. Germline assignment: CDR1 WNHNN and CDR2 SYGVQD (reference sequence). V was trimmed by 6 bases and J by 1 base, leaving 10 bases between them. This chain's CDR3 is CASSKGQSYEQYF. The CDR3 DNA follows: TGCGCCAGCAGCAAAGGACAGTCCTACGAGCAGTACTTC.

The CDR3 loop is CASSPGQASNQPQHF. The CDR3 DNA sequence: TGTGCCAGCTCACCCGGACAGGCTAGCAATCAGCCCCAGCATTTT. The V gene is TRBV18, the J gene TRBJ1-5, with 7 positions matching TRBD1. Unmatched junction bases numbered 2, after V lost 3 bases and J lost 0 bases. This CDR3 contains 15 residues. The germline gives CDR1 KGHSH, CDR2 LQKENI.

A single count supports this clone. The genes are TRBV2 and TRBJ2-7, with TRBD1 identical over 8 bases. The CDR3 runs to 15 residues. Unmatched junction bases numbered 9, after V lost 4 bases and J lost 4 bases. Germline V gene lookup returns CDR1 SNHLY and CDR2 FYNNEI. CDR3 sequence (DNA): TGTGCCAGCAGTGTGTCCTACAGGGGGGCGTACGAGCAGTACTTC. This codes for CASSVSYRGAYEQYF.

This rearrangement joins TRBV15 to TRBJ2-7; D perhaps matches TRBD2 (5 bases). The V end was cut by 1 base, the J end by 3 bases, with 16 bases between. This CDR3 is built from 16 residues. In germline, CDR1 is LNHNV, CDR2 YYDKDF (reference sequence). The chain's CDR3 is CATSRGGETLYYEQYF. The CDR3 nucleotides are TGTGCCACCAGCAGAGGGGGAGAGACTCTCTACTACGAGCAGTACTTC.

V gene TRBV11-2 combines with J gene TRBJ2-1; 13 positions match TRBD2. Germline V gene sequence: CDR1 SGHAT, CDR2 FQNNGV. The length of the CDR3 is 17 residues. The V gene end was trimmed by 4 bases and the J gene end by 5 bases; junction bases not matched to a gene: 8. The DNA for the CDR3 is TGTGCCAGCAGCTGGCATCTCGGGACTAGCGGGAACAATGAGCAGTTCTTC. As protein: CASSWHLGTSGNNEQFF.

This rearrangement joins TRBV2 to TRBJ2-1; no definite D call. The CDR3 totals 13 residues. The germline V and J ends were trimmed by 5 bases and 0 bases, with 5 bases remaining between them. Germline CDR1 is SNHLY and CDR2 is FYNNEI. CDR3 sequence: CASSFSSYNEQFF. In nucleotides, the CDR3 is TGTGCCAGCAGTTTTAGCTCCTACAATGAGCAGTTCTTC. Full variable domain (outside the CDR3, taken from reference TRBV2 and TRBJ2-1): EPEVTQTPSHQVTQMGQEVILRCVPISNHLYFYWYRQILGQKVEFLVSFYNNEISEKSEIFDDQFSVERPDGSNFTLKIRSTKLEDSAMYFCASSFSSYNEQFFGPGTRLTVL.

The chain combines TRBV18 with TRBJ2-5, with TRBD2 identical over 8 bases. The DNA matches TRBJ2-7 better at its end, which makes the J call doubtful. CDR3 size: 13 residues. Germline-derived CDR1 and CDR2 are KGHSH and LQKENI. The CDR3 DNA is TGTGCCAGCTCACGCGGGACTAGTAACGAGCAGTACTTC. Residues: CASSRGTSNEQYF.

This clone was detected only a few times. The chain employs TRBV19 and TRBJ2-6, with D perhaps TRBD2 (6 bases). Trimming left V 3 bases short and J 2 bases short, with 11 bases between. This CDR3 is 16 amino acids long. Looked up from germline, CDR1 is LNHDA and CDR2 is SQIVND (reference sequence). CDR3: CASSIGGETGANVLTF. For the CDR3, the DNA is TGTGCCAGTAGTATCGGCGGGGAGACTGGGGCCAACGTCCTGACTTTC.

The chain is built from TRBV5-1 and TRBJ2-7, with TRBD2 as a possible D gene (6 bases). Trimming cost V 0 bases and J 4 bases, with 20 bases left between them. The CDR3 length is 17 residues. Germline CDR1 is SGHRS and CDR2 is YFSETQ. The CDR3 DNA reads TGCGCCAGCAGCTTGGGGTATCGGGAGACCGAGCGGTACGAGCAGTACTTC. It translates to CASSLGYRETERYEQYF.

The chain links TRBV5-1 to TRBJ2-7, with D possibly being TRBD1 (6 bases). The V end lost 7 bases, the J end lost 1 base, and 12 bases lay between the germline ends. The CDR3 is 13 amino acids. Germline V CDR1 and CDR2: SGHRS, YFSETQ. CDR3 nucleotide sequence: TGCGCCAGCTCCCTGACAGGATCCTACGAGCAGTACTTC. It encodes CASSLTGSYEQYF.

The chain links TRBV6-1 to TRBJ2-7; 8 bases agree with TRBD2. The germline gives CDR1 MNHNS, CDR2 SASEGT. Germline trimming cut 2 bases from V and 5 bases from J; bases unmatched to any gene: 8. This CDR3 has 15 amino acids. This chain's CDR3 is CASSETPGGGDEQYF. DNA of the CDR3: TGTGCCAGCAGTGAAACGCCGGGAGGGGGGGACGAGCAGTACTTC.

V gene TRBV15 combines with J gene TRBJ1-5; D possibly corresponds to TRBD1 (5 bases). Germline V gene lookup returns CDR1 LNHNV and CDR2 YYDKDF (reference sequence). V dropped 1 base and J dropped 2 bases, with 15 bases sitting between them. The CDR3 extends over 17 amino acids. This CDR3 is CATSRGGRAGGNQPQHF. CDR3 bases: TGTGCCACCAGCAGAGGGGGGAGGGCGGGGGGCAATCAGCCCCAGCATTTT.

This clone was detected once. This chain joins TRBV7-6 and TRBJ2-1; TRBD2 agrees at 8 bases. V shed 3 bases, J shed 8 bases, and the junction held 3 bases outside the gene matches. The CDR3 consists of 13 residues. Germline V gives CDR1 SGHVS, CDR2 FNYEAQ. This CDR3 is CASSFQAGDEQFF. The CDR3 DNA reads as TGTGCCAGCAGCTTTCAAGCGGGAGATGAGCAGTTCTTC.

Turning to this clone: The sample contains more than one DNA sequence encoding this CDR3. The rearrangement uses TRBV6-1 and TRBJ1-1; D is undetermined. Germline loops: CDR1 MNHNS, CDR2 SASEGT. This CDR3 spans 13 amino acids. Trimming stripped 4 bases from V and 2 bases from J, with 8 bases between. The CDR3 region has the DNA TGTGCCAGCAGTGTTCGCGGAAACACTGAAGCTTTCTTT. As protein: CASSVRGNTEAFF.

This clone was picked up a small number of times. The chain joins TRBV4-1 to TRBJ2-3; weak D call: TRBD2 (6 bases). Germline V lookup: CDR1 MGHRA, CDR2 YSYEKL. Trimming pared 3 bases from V and 3 bases from J, leaving 16 bases between. There are 16 residues in the CDR3. CDR3 region: CASSHPGSGSTDTQYF. The DNA of the CDR3 is TGCGCCAGCAGCCACCCCGGGAGCGGATCGACAGATACGCAGTATTTT.

The rearrangement links TRBV18 to TRBJ2-7, with D hard to call. Germline assignment: CDR1 KGHSH and CDR2 LQKENI. Deletions cut 3 bases from V and 9 bases from J, with 18 bases between. CDR3 length: 14 residues. This CDR3 is CASSPAEVRPGQYF. The CDR3 region has the DNA TGTGCCAGCTCACCCGCCGAGGTACGTCCGGGGCAGTACTTC. The full variable domain, completed using reference TRBV18 and TRBJ2-7, is NAGVMQNPRHLVRRRGQEARLRCSPMKGHSHVYWYRQLPEEGLKFMVYLQKENIIDESGMPKERFSAEFPKEGPSILRIQQVVRGDSAAYFCASSPAEVRPGQYFGPGTRLTVT.

The chain uses TRBV5-1 and TRBJ2-7, with 9 nucleotides matching TRBD1. Per germline, CDR1 SGHRS and CDR2 YFSETQ. V shed 7 bases, J shed 6 bases, and the junction held 11 bases outside the gene matches. This CDR3 is 14 amino acids long. This CDR3 is CASSQPGQGPEQYF. DNA for the CDR3: TGCGCCAGCTCTCAACCGGGACAGGGTCCCGAGCAGTACTTC.

In its sample, this clone was seen a few times. The rearrangement links TRBV7-9 to TRBJ2-5; possible D gene TRBD2, 5 bases. There are 13 residues in the CDR3. Germline V gene data show CDR1 as SEHNR and CDR2 as FQNEAQ (reference sequence). V lost 5 bases and J lost 5, with 12 bases in between. The CDR3 DNA reads TGTGCCAGCAGCCTGGGAGCGGTGGAGACCCAGTACTTC. This gives the protein CASSLGAVETQYF.

This chain uses TRBV10-1 with TRBJ1-1, with 11 bases lining up with TRBD1. The CDR3 extends over 15 amino acids. The trim removed 5 bases at V and 5 bases at J, leaving 7 bases unmatched. CDR1 and CDR2 from the germline V gene are WNHNN and SYGVQD (reference sequence). CDR3 in amino acids: CASSPGTGGVTEAFF. In DNA form, the CDR3 reads TGCGCCAGCAGTCCCGGGACAGGGGGGGTTACTGAAGCTTTCTTT.

This clone has only a few counts. The CDR3 DNA is TGCGCCAGCAGCCAAGACCTTACCTACGAGCAGTACTTC. Residues: CASSQDLTYEQYF. The chain employs TRBV4-1 and TRBJ2-7, with D unclear. Germline CDR1 reads MGHRA; CDR2 reads YSYEKL. This CDR3 spans 13 amino acids. Trimming cost V 0 bases and J 2 bases, with 5 bases left between them.

The V gene is TRBV6-4, the J gene TRBJ2-7; TRBD2 matches 8 bases. The germline V gene has CDR1 MRHNA and CDR2 SNTAGT. J gave up 4 bases and V 6 bases, and 8 bases lay outside the gene matches. This CDR3 is built from 14 residues. CDR3 sequence reads: CASSPKRERYEQYF. The CDR3 DNA sequence: TGTGCCAGCAGCCCTAAGCGGGAGCGGTACGAGCAGTACTTC.

This rearrangement joins TRBV4-1 to TRBJ1-1, with TRBD1 matching over 7 bases. Germline CDR1 MGHRA, CDR2 YSYEKL. The CDR3 loop spans 14 amino acids. After removal of 4 bases from V and 4 bases from J, the junction contained 6 bases not matched to a gene. The CDR3 nucleotides read TGCGCCAGCAGCCGGGGAACAGGGGCCACTGAAGCTTTCTTT. This sequence encodes CASSRGTGATEAFF.

The chain combines TRBV6-8 with TRBJ1-2; TRBD1 matches at 7 bases. V shed 6 bases, J shed 0 bases, and the junction held 7 bases outside the gene matches. The CDR3 sequence is 15 residues long. CDR1 is MNHGY and CDR2 is SAAAGT in the germline V gene. The CDR3 spells CASRVDRRANYGYTF. The CDR3 DNA is TGTGCCAGCAGAGTGGACAGGCGAGCTAACTATGGCTACACCTTC.

This chain uses TRBV19 with TRBJ2-7, with D possibly TRBD1 on 5 matching bases. There are 15 residues in the CDR3. Trimming removed 5 bases at V and 0 bases at J, with 14 bases between. Germline-derived CDR1 and CDR2 are LNHDA and SQIVND (reference sequence). In DNA, the CDR3 is TGTGCCAGTAGTGCCGGTGGGGCAGGCTCCTACGAGCAGTACTTC. This translates into CASSAGGAGSYEQYF.